This TCR beta chain was identified during a study of blood T cells in healthy people across ages (dated by TCRdb to between 2014 and 2016). For context, the study as a whole: In model experiments, template switching captured about one uniquely barcoded TCR beta cDNA molecule for every two T cells. Using deep sequencing normalized with unique cDNA molecular identifiers, the study measured how TCR beta repertoire diversity changes with age. Two additional independent replicas of 1 million unique cDNA reads from the same blood draw were analyzed for two donors (one aged 18 to 30 and one aged 80 or older). The donors were split into four age groups: young (average around 15 years), middle-aged (39), aged (over 55) and long-lived (roughly 88). To avoid experimental bias, donors of different ages were distributed randomly across sequencing lanes. Points the paper makes about the study in general: As age increased, observed TCR beta diversity per million T cells dropped in a roughly linear way, and a significant reduction was already evident by age 40. Compared with the aged group, the long-lived group had more naive CD4+ T cells, fewer expanded clones and increased TCR diversity, suggesting age selection. Total diversity estimates from one million sequenced T cells were considered lower bounds and underestimates. The CMV infection status of donors was not known, potentially confounding age-related changes in expanded clonotypes. There was a strong correlation between observed TCR beta diversity and the percentage of naive T cells measured by flow cytometry. Because profiling used bulk unsorted PBMCs, naive and antigen-experienced compartments could not be compared conclusively.

The library was generated by 5' RACE. The sequencer was an Illumina HiSeq 2500. The second PCR ran for roughly 7 to 11 cycles and used a J-beta primer mix along with a sample-barcoded 5' primer. A unique molecular identifier was introduced onto each TCR beta cDNA molecule by a template-switch 5' adaptor carrying 12 random nucleotides. Each sample yielded at least 2.5 million CDR3-containing paired-end reads. All of the RNA was converted into first-strand cDNA using the Mint cDNA synthesis kit, with a TRBC-specific oligonucleotide serving as the primer. Following uracil-DNA glycosylase treatment, all cDNA underwent a first 18-cycle PCR with the universal primers M1SS and BC2_uni_R. The original pipeline was this. For normalization, 1 million high-quality reads, each with a distinct molecular identifier, were randomly selected from each sample. Reads with shared molecular identifiers were discarded instead of being binned into consensus sequences. MiTCR, run with a Q25 quality threshold and the strictest error-elimination algorithm, handled CDR3 identification, clonotype clustering and error correction. A nonparametric unseen species model with Euler transformation was used to estimate lower-bound total TCR beta diversity. TCRdb trimmed the raw reads at Q25, called clones with MiXCR and kept productive beta chains. When rows share a CDR3 protein, they turn into one entry using the most common DNA and genes. Clone size and V and J calls follow TCRdb, not the original study. Within this sample are 1.5 million to 2 million distinct CDR3 sequences, with about 50% of them counted one time only. The ten largest clones capture around 2.1% of the sample.

Donors were about 36 systemically healthy Caucasian individuals from Russia aged roughly 6 to 90 years. Each donor gave 8 to 10 milliliters of peripheral blood, drawn into EDTA-treated Vacutainer tubes. PBMCs were isolated by Ficoll-Paque density-gradient centrifugation, with at least 6.5 million obtained per sample. Total RNA, at least 6 micrograms per sample, was extracted from PBMCs with Trizol reagent. For every donor, flow cytometry on a PBMC aliquot measured the percentage of naive CD45RAhigh/CD27high T cells. About this clonotype: Its antigen is not yet known. The input lacks base qualities; no much larger clone sits a single base away.

In the germline V gene, CDR1 corresponds to SGHRS and CDR2 to YFSETQ. There are 15 amino acids in the CDR3, from cysteine to phenylalanine inclusive. The entry retains the CDR3 DNA only, 45 bases that are in frame from base 1. Unmatched junction bases come to 12, with V trimmed by 0 bases and J by 11 bases. The source material was blood. The chain is made from TRBV5-1 and TRBJ2-5; TRBD2 matches 8 bases in the middle. This sequence was found in a woman between 40 and 55 years old in good health. The nucleotides read TGCGCCAGCAGCTTGGGGGACCGTTCGGGAGGGGAGCAGTACTTC. It codes for CASSLGDRSGGEQYF.